This T cell receptor beta chain was obtained from a study of T cells in Graves' hyperthyroidism and ophthalmopathy. TCR beta CDR3 sequences were amplified from RNA transcripts. When the TCR CDR3 underwent first-round RT-PCR, the HTBI primer set was used. A single record per CDR3 protein comes from TCRdb applying MiXCR to the multiplex PCR reads. Here the sample spans hundreds of thousands of distinct CDR3 sequences, more than 14% being singletons. The CDR3 sequence is 16 residues long. The V end lost 6 bases, the J end lost 0 bases, and 15 bases lay between the germline ends. From germline, CDR1 is LGHDT and CDR2 YNNKEL (reference sequence). Every diagnosis used clinical symptoms, serum thyroxine and TRAb, thyroid ultrasound and orbital computed tomography. Note on this clonotype: What it binds is unknown.

General study results and limits: Stable hyperthyroidism and ophthalmopathy were separated using 13 V-J signatures.

The rearrangement uses TRBV3-1 and TRBJ1-5; weak D call: TRBD1 (5 bases). What was sequenced was blood. This clonotype originated in a woman in her forties or fifties with Graves' ophthalmopathy. The CDR3 DNA follows: TGTGCCAGCAGTGACAGCGTCTTTTATAGCAATCAGCCCCAGCATTTT. Its protein is CASSDSVFYSNQPQHF.